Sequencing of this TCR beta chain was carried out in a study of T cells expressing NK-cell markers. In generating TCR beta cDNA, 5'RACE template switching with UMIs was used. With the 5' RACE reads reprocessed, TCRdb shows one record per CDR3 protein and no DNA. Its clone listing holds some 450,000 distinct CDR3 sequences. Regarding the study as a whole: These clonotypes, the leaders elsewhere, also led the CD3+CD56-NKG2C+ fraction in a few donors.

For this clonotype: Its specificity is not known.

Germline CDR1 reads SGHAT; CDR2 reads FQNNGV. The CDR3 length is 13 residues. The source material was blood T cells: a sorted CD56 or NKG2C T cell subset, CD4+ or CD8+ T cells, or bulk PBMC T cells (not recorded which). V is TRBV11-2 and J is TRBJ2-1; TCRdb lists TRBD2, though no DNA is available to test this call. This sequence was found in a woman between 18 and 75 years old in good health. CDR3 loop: CASSPAGRDEQFF.